The T cell receptor beta chain under discussion was sequenced for a study of cytomegalovirus exposure and HLA in healthy donors. This CDR3 contains 15 residues. CDR1 and CDR2 from the germline V gene are MGHRA and YSYEKL. Both 60 Vbeta primers and 13 Jbeta primers went into the PCR. Clones were sequenced by immunoSEQ multiplex PCR, and TCRdb holds only the in-frame ones, with some missing. The table records 150,000 to 200,000 clones, approximately 86% of them present only once. Study conclusions and caveats: More clonal expansion characterized HLA-associated TCR beta chains than equally common others in a later analysis. As a later analysis revealed, the rate of TCR association differed by HLA locus, with DRB1 most and HLA-C fewest. Cytomegalovirus status was reportedly diagnosed by the classifier with high specificity and sensitivity.

On this clone: As yet, its antigen is unknown.

The gene calls are TRBV4-1 and TRBJ2-5, with 8 bases that match TRBD2. The J call is uncertain, as TRBJ2-7 better fits the DNA end. Sequencing used PBMCs. This TCR was recovered from a young woman in good health and CMV-seronegative. CDR3 nucleotide sequence: TGCGCCAGCAGCCAGGCGGGGGGCGAATACTACGAGCAGTACTTC. Protein: CASSQAGGEYYEQYF.